The sequence of this T cell receptor (beta chain) was determined in a study of blood T cell repertoires in COVID-19. Study overall: From T cells, B-cell-depleted T cells, or PBMCs came the material, which was cDNA or gDNA.

This clone has more than one count but fewer than ten. How the authors handled the data: Estimation of nucleated cell counts was performed using reference gene primer amplification. Here immunoSEQ multiplex PCR was the method, and the copy in TCRdb shows in-frame clones only, minus some. Clone size and V and J calls were adopted from that table, with D and trimming inferred from the DNA. Altogether 150,000 or so clones are present, around 87% being singletons, with the ten largest covering 10%. The germline gives CDR1 MNHEY, CDR2 SVGAGI. The V end lost 7 bases, the J end lost 5 bases, and 17 bases lay between the germline ends. This CDR3 has 14 residues.

The sequenced sample consisted of peripheral blood. The chain couples TRBV6-5 to TRBJ1-1; D remains unclear. This TCR was sampled from a woman in her sixties or seventies with COVID-19, enrolled during active disease. CDR3 residues: CASTPGIGNTEAFF. CDR3 bases: TGTGCCAGCACCCCCGGGATCGGGAATACTGAAGCTTTCTTT.